Given below is one T cell receptor beta chain in context. The trim removed 6 bases at V and 7 bases at J, leaving 17 bases unmatched. The CDR3 covers 16 residues. Looked up from germline, CDR1 is MDHEN and CDR2 is SYDVKM. The sample originates from a study of shared T cell receptors in the human thymus. Clones were read by immunoSEQ multiplex PCR, and TCRdb kept only the in-frame ones, dropping some. This table has more than 550,000 clones, 70% to 90% appearing once. The same sample was also studied in work on human thymus T cells. As reported in that work: Immunologically healthy infants in Finland undergoing congenital heart defect surgery were the donors. Surgeons resected thymus tissue during corrective heart surgery. Apparent skewing of V and J gene usage characterized both thymic and blood repertoires. Related work showed strongly overlapping thymic repertoires across unrelated individuals.

The chain is built from TRBV28 and TRBJ1-1; 7 bases align to TRBD1. The sequence was obtained from a girl under three years old with a congenital heart defect. The sample was thymocytes. The CDR3 protein is CASSKQGWLLLGEAFF. DNA for the CDR3: TGTGCCAGCAGCAAACAGGGGTGGTTGCTTTTGGGTGAAGCTTTCTTT.